These 17 T cell receptor beta chains share one sample of origin, sequenced in a study of T cells in Graves' hyperthyroidism and ophthalmopathy. Amplification targeted TCR beta CDR3 regions from RNA transcripts. During a first-round RT-PCR of the TCR CDR3, the HTBI primer set was used. One entry per CDR3 protein, called by TCRdb with MiXCR from the multiplex PCR reads. The sample has over 650,000 distinct CDR3 sequences; less than 20% are singletons. Specimen: blood. These receptors all stem from a man aged 18 to 30 with Graves' hyperthyroidism.

This clonotype was counted only a few times. The chain couples TRBV20-1 to TRBJ2-1; TRBD2 matches 12 bases. CDR1 and CDR2 from the germline V gene are DFQATT and SNEGSKA (reference sequence). V dropped 0 bases and J dropped 6; count of bases not matched to a gene: 3. CDR3 length: 15 amino acids. CDR3: CSARDWTSGTNEQFF. The CDR3 nucleotides read TGCAGTGCTAGAGATTGGACTAGCGGGACCAATGAGCAGTTCTTC.

The sample holds a few counts of this clonotype. The chain uses TRBV19 and TRBJ2-3, with TRBD2 matching over 12 bases. The CDR3 extends over 18 amino acids. Germline V CDR1 and CDR2: LNHDA, SQIVND (reference sequence). V lost 4 bases, J lost 2 bases, and 10 bases stayed unmatched. The CDR3 spells CASSREASGRAATDTQYF. CDR3 coding DNA: TGTGCCAGTAGTAGGGAGGCTAGCGGGAGGGCGGCCACAGATACGCAGTATTTT. The whole variable domain, remainder taken from reference TRBV19 and TRBJ2-3, is DGGITQSPKYLFRKEGQNVTLSCEQNLNHDAMYWYRQDPGQGLRLIYYSQIVNDFQKGDIAEGYSVSREKKESFPLTVTSAQKNPTAFYLCASSREASGRAATDTQYFGPGTRLTVL.

This clonotype was recorded a few times. A junction end diverges from the germline sequence, so it may reflect a read error. The rearrangement uses TRBV24-1 and TRBJ2-5, with 14 bases that match TRBD2. Germline V CDR1 and CDR2: KGHDR, SFDVKD. The CDR3 is 17 amino acids. The CDR3 loop reads CVTSEGLAGANQETQYF. As DNA, the CDR3 is TGTGTCACCAGTGAGGGACTAGCGGGAGCCAACCAAGAGACCCAGTACTTC.

Only a few counts were recorded for this clonotype. The chain links TRBV11-2 to TRBJ2-3; TRBD2 matches at 11 bases. From germline, CDR1 is SGHAT and CDR2 FQNNGV. CDR3 length: 17 residues. V lost 5 bases, J lost 2 bases, and 9 bases stayed unmatched. The CDR3 coding sequence is TGTGCCAGCAGCCATAGCGGGAGGGTCTTTCACACAGATACGCAGTATTTT. It codes for CASSHSGRVFHTDTQYF.

This chain connects TRBV28 to TRBJ2-7, with D unclear. Germline V gene data show CDR1 as MDHEN and CDR2 as SYDVKM. V lost 6 bases to trimming and J lost 5 bases, with 5 bases between them. CDR3 length equals 10 residues. The CDR3 loop reads CASRGNEQYF. The CDR3 DNA reads as TGTGCCAGCAGGGGCAACGAGCAGTACTTC.

This clonotype was picked up many times. The gene calls are TRBV7-3 and TRBJ2-2; 11 bases align to TRBD2. This CDR3 is built from 15 residues. Trimming removed 6 bases from V and 6 bases from J; junction bases left unmatched: 6. Germline assignment: CDR1 SGHTA and CDR2 FQGTGA. The CDR3 nucleotides read TGTGCCAGCAGTTTAGCGGGAGGGCCCTCCGGGGAGCTGTTTTTT. Its protein product is CASSLAGGPSGELFF. The full variable domain, its missing parts supplied by reference TRBV7-3 and TRBJ2-2, is GAGVSQTPSNKVTEKGKYVELRCDPISGHTALYWYRQSLGQGPEFLIYFQGTGAADDSGLPNDRFFAVRPEGSVSTLKIQRTERGDSAVYLCASSLAGGPSGELFFGEGSRLTVL.

This clonotype was seen more than once but under ten times. The limits of the CDR3 on the DNA are not certain, so only TCRdb's listed CDR3 is given. The chain couples TRBV24-1 to TRBJ1-2; TRBD1 reflects the table's D call only, with no check against the DNA. The CDR3 region is 14 residues in length, termini included. Germline V gene data show CDR1 as KGHDR and CDR2 as SFDVKD. CDR3 sequence reads: CATSSSGASYGYTF.

At least ten counts were recorded for this clonotype. The chain uses TRBV27 and TRBJ2-3; 8 bases fit TRBD2. The ends lost 3 bases at V and 4 bases at J; junction bases unmatched: 6. Germline V lookup: CDR1 MNHEY, CDR2 SMNVEV (reference sequence). The CDR3 covers 15 residues. The CDR3 DNA is TGTGCCAGCAGTTTCAGCGGGAGCGGGGCAGATACGCAGTATTTT. Translated: CASSFSGSGADTQYF.

This clonotype was counted at least ten times. The chain combines TRBV2 with TRBJ1-5; D remains unclear. Trimming cost V 7 bases and J 1 base, with 8 bases left between them. CDR1 and CDR2 from the germline V gene are SNHLY and FYNNEI. The CDR3 runs 13 residues. This chain's CDR3 is CASTYSSNQPQHF. In DNA form, the CDR3 reads TGTGCCAGCACCTACAGCAGCAATCAGCCCCAGCATTTT.

This clonotype was seen repeatedly, ten times or more. The chain uses TRBV7-9 and TRBJ1-2; D not certain. Per the germline V gene, CDR1 is SEHNR and CDR2 is FQNEAQ (reference sequence). Trimming pared 5 bases from V and 5 bases from J, leaving 9 bases between. The CDR3 has 12 residues. The CDR3 loop is CASSLDIYGYTF. DNA of the CDR3: TGTGCCAGCAGCCTAGACATTTATGGCTACACCTTC.

This clonotype occurred a few times. J is TRBJ2-2 and V is TRBV30; 9 bases agree with TRBD2. CDR1 GTSNPN and CDR2 SVGIG come from the germline V gene (reference sequence). With 8 bases clipped from V and 5 bases from J, the junction kept 9 bases outside the gene matches. The CDR3 is 14 amino acids. CDR3 loop: CARIIAGVTGELFF. CDR3 DNA: TGTGCCCGGATCATAGCGGGAGTGACCGGGGAGCTGTTTTTT. Full variable domain (rest looked up from reference TRBV30 and TRBJ2-2): SQTIHQWPATLVQPVGSPLSLECTVEGTSNPNLYWYRQAAGRGLQLLFYSVGIGQISSEVPQNLSASRPQDRQFILSSKKLLLSDSGFYLCARIIAGVTGELFFGEGSRLTVL.

V usage is TRBV6-4 and J usage is TRBJ2-1; D call uncertain. Between the trimmed V and J ends, which lost 0 bases and 10 bases, there was a span of 10 bases. Germline lookup yields CDR1 MRHNA and CDR2 SNTAGT. This CDR3 has 13 residues. CDR3 sequence: CASSDSGVGEQFF. The CDR3 nucleotides read TGTGCCAGCAGTGACTCCGGCGTTGGGGAGCAGTTCTTC.

There are a few counts of this clonotype. The chain combines TRBV7-9 with TRBJ2-6; unclear D gene. Trimming stripped 4 bases from V and 0 bases from J, with 16 bases between. Germline CDR1 reads SEHNR; CDR2 reads FQNEAQ (reference sequence). CDR3 length: 18 residues. CDR3 sequence (DNA): TGTGCCAGCAGCTCCCCGCTGGGCCGTAGCTCTGGGGCCAACGTCCTGACTTTC. Its translation: CASSSPLGRSSGANVLTF.

The chain combines TRBV19 with TRBJ1-4; 7 bases fit TRBD1. The CDR3 extends over 15 amino acids. The junction had 7 bases not matched to a gene; V was cut back by 6 bases and J by 3 bases. Germline V gene sequence: CDR1 LNHDA, CDR2 SQIVND (reference sequence). The CDR3, as DNA: TGTGCCAGTAGCCTACAGGGGTGGGCTAATGAAAAACTGTTTTTT. Translating gives CASSLQGWANEKLFF.

This clonotype was observed a handful of times. The V gene is TRBV7-8, the J gene TRBJ2-7, with D perhaps TRBD2 (5 bases). The V gene lost 4 bases and the J gene lost 5 bases, with 21 bases spanning the gap. The CDR3 extends over 16 amino acids. Germline V gives CDR1 SGHVS, CDR2 FQNEAQ. The chain's CDR3 is CASSSPDAGVRDEQYF. The CDR3 DNA reads as TGTGCCAGCAGCTCACCGGATGCCGGGGTGAGGGACGAGCAGTACTTC.

The V gene is TRBV19, the J gene TRBJ2-7, with TRBD2 identical over 7 bases. CDR1 and CDR2 from the germline V gene are LNHDA and SQIVND (reference sequence). J lost 2 bases, V lost 6 bases, and 10 bases had no gene match. The CDR3 totals 15 residues. This CDR3 reads CASSAGDGSPYEQYF. The CDR3 region has the DNA TGTGCCAGTAGCGCGGGGGACGGATCCCCCTACGAGCAGTACTTC. The complete variable domain, with remaining parts taken from reference TRBV19 and TRBJ2-7, reads DGGITQSPKYLFRKEGQNVTLSCEQNLNHDAMYWYRQDPGQGLRLIYYSQIVNDFQKGDIAEGYSVSREKKESFPLTVTSAQKNPTAFYLCASSAGDGSPYEQYFGPGTRLTVT.

This clonotype was seen many times. The chain couples TRBV28 to TRBJ2-1; 9 bases match TRBD2. V was clipped by 5 bases and J by 3 bases; unmatched bases: 2. Looked up from germline, CDR1 is MDHEN and CDR2 is SYDVKM. The CDR3 has 14 residues. This chain's CDR3 is CASSLAGLYNEQFF. CDR3 nucleotide sequence: TGTGCCAGCAGTCTAGCGGGGCTCTACAATGAGCAGTTCTTC.